This T cell receptor beta chain comes out of a study of a mutant IDH1 vaccine in newly diagnosed glioma. The overall study: The initiation of vaccination occurred 4-6 weeks after radiotherapy alone, or with temozolomide cycles. Among treated patients, 62.5% were male and around 40% female, and mean age was about 39 years. Before enrollment, the patients had been treated with radiotherapy alone, temozolomide alone, or both together. Most of them had received both.

Using immunoSEQ multiplex PCR, the repertoire was profiled, and TCRdb retains in-frame clones only, with some absent. The sample lists 45,000 to 55,000 clones, around 78% occurring once. Specified time point: week 5, during vaccination. The content of each vaccine dose was 300 ug of mutant IDH1 20-mer peptide, and topical imiquimod accompanied it. This clone was seen once. Its cognate antigen is unknown. This clonotype was sampled from a woman aged 35 to 49 with glioma. Material: PBMCs, obtained from a glioma patient whose treatment included an IDH1 peptide vaccine.

The CDR3 DNA sequence: TGTGCCAGCAGCTTGCGGACAAGTTCGATCCCGGATGAAGCTTTCTTT. Residues: CASSLRTSSIPDEAFF. The rearrangement links TRBV11-1 to TRBJ1-1; D perhaps matches TRBD1 (5 bases). Trimming shortened V by 3 bases and J by 7 bases, and 21 bases separated the two germline ends. Germline V gene data show CDR1 as SGHAT and CDR2 as FQDESV (reference sequence). This CDR3 has 16 amino acids.